The T cell receptor beta chain under discussion was sequenced for a study of cytomegalovirus exposure and HLA in healthy donors. About the research overall: Early on, a data release was issued that held approximately 78 million unique TCRs from HLA-typed donors.

With 60 Vbeta and 13 Jbeta primers, the PCR was carried out. Profiled with immunoSEQ multiplex PCR; TCRdb holds only in-frame clones, not every one. The sample holds about 170,000 clones, about 85% seen once. The clonotype originates from a young man in good health and CMV-seropositive. Sequenced: PBMCs.

The CDR3 DNA follows: TGTGCCAGGCACCGAGAGGAGGATAGCAATCAGCCCCAGCATTTT. Translating gives CARHREEDSNQPQHF. The rearrangement joins TRBV6-1 to TRBJ1-5; D unresolved. Germline loops: CDR1 MNHNS, CDR2 SASEGT. The CDR3 extends over 15 amino acids. The V and J ends lost 9 bases and 0 bases respectively, with 15 bases between them.